This T cell receptor beta chain originates from a study of T cells in women clearing cervical HPV infection. Profiled with immunoSEQ multiplex PCR; TCRdb holds only in-frame clones, not every one. This sample contains 31,000 or so clones. Per germline, CDR1 GTSNPN and CDR2 SVGIG (reference sequence). The CDR3 sequence is 17 residues long. Details on this clone: One end of the junction fails to match germline, which may point to a read error. The missing CDR3 end, 3 residues past where the read stops, is filled in from the germline J gene.

This chain connects TRBV30 to TRBJ2-1; 15 nucleotides align to TRBD2. The sequenced sample was blood buffy coat. This TCR was sampled from a woman between 18 and 75 years old with a cervical HPV16 infection that either progressed to CIN3+ or cleared (not recorded which). The CDR3 spells CAGSRGLAGGLRNEQFF. The DNA read from the CDR3 is TGTGCCGGGAGCCGAGGACTAGCGGGGGGGCTCCGGAATGAG.